Listed below are T cell receptor beta chains from one sample, sequenced in a study of OX40 agonist ivuxolimab in advanced cancers. Libraries were prepared by immunoSEQ multiplex PCR; TCRdb keeps only in-frame clonotypes and omits some of them. The sample lists 95,000 to 100,000 clones; about 86% were seen once. The sequencing here drew on CD4+ or CD8+ T cells sorted from blood, taken in a trial of the OX40 agonist ivuxolimab. These receptors were taken from an adult with an advanced solid tumor such as melanoma, head and neck, liver or kidney cancer. Each CDR3 is given with its conserved first and last residue. The D gene is left open where the match is weak.

>TRBV28|14|-|TRBJ1-4
CASSLSSVGEKLFF
>TRBV7-2|17|-|TRBJ1-6
CASTREALSSYNSPLHF
>TRBV7-9|15|-|TRBJ2-1
CASSSKRRRGNEQFF
>TRBV5-1|14|-|TRBJ2-7
CASSLAGMSHEQYF
>TRBV9|16|-|TRBJ2-2
CASSGALSRVAGELFF
>TRBV5-1|13|-|TRBJ1-1
CASSYEMNTEAFF
>TRBV9|15|-|TRBJ1-6
CASSAVSSYNSPLHF
>TRBV29-1|10|-|TRBJ2-5
CSVDSETQYF
>TRBV19|13|-|TRBJ2-5
CASSIGAQETQYF
>TRBV6-5|16|TRBD1|TRBJ1-5
CASSSGDRRLNQPQHF
>TRBV7-2|16|TRBD1|TRBJ2-3
CASSLSIGTGADTQYF
>TRBV19|17|-|TRBJ2-3
CASTAGRPSVFTDTQYF
>TRBV5-1|16|TRBD2|TRBJ2-1
CASSNAGLGGYNEQFF
>TRBV9|15|TRBD1|TRBJ1-4
CASSLSGTGGEKLFF
>TRBV19|15|-|TRBJ1-6
CASSMGGTYNSPLHF
>TRBV7-9|13|-|TRBJ2-7
CASSPYNSYEQYF
>TRBV2|17|-|TRBJ1-6
CASSEGGGAPYNSPLHF
>TRBV11-2|15|TRBD1|TRBJ1-1
CASSFRDRLNTEAFF
>TRBV4-3|17|TRBD2|TRBJ2-5
CASSQDRGGGFLETQYF
>TRBV11-1|14|-|TRBJ1-4
CASGSGSTNEKLFF
>TRBV29-1|10|-|TRBJ1-4
CSVQDEKLFF
>TRBV5-5|12|-|TRBJ2-2
CASSLETGELFF
>TRBV29-1|13|TRBD2|TRBJ2-7
CSVVGLAGEDQYF
>TRBV4-1|13|-|TRBJ1-5
CASSQEGYQPQHF
>TRBV19|14|-|TRBJ1-5
CASSSRADNQPQHF
>TRBV5-6|15|-|TRBJ2-3
CASSLVSGALDTQYF
>TRBV9|13|-|TRBJ2-5
CASSVGLAETQYF
>TRBV30|13|-|TRBJ2-7
CAWSRDLSYEQYF
>TRBV6-1|18|-|TRBJ1-6
CASSEVPLKSSYNSPLHF
>TRBV7-3|15|-|TRBJ2-3
CASSPLGESASTQYF
>TRBV7-9|15|-|TRBJ2-3
CASSLEGFPTDTQYF
>TRBV19|16|-|TRBJ1-2
CASSITLGGANYGYTF
>TRBV27|14|TRBD2|TRBJ2-3
CASRWSGNTDTQYF
>TRBV18|15|TRBD1|TRBJ1-5
CASSPGTGVNQPQHF
>TRBV11-1|14|-|TRBJ2-3
CASSFGTVTDTQYF
>TRBV5-8|14|TRBD2|TRBJ2-7
CASRRAGGSYEQYF
>TRBV5-5|15|-|TRBJ1-5
CASSLDSGSNQPQHF
>TRBV5-1|15|-|TRBJ1-5
CASSLGQGHNQPQHF
>TRBV30|15|TRBD1|TRBJ2-2
CAWQKGQLNTGELFF
>TRBV6-5|13|-|TRBJ1-1
CASLGPPGAKAFF
>TRBV15|14|TRBD1|TRBJ2-2
CATSRDRGSGELFF
>TRBV7-6|15|TRBD1|TRBJ1-5
CASSDGTGSNQPQHF
>TRBV7-8|14|-|TRBJ2-7
CASSQGQGNYEQYF
>TRBV6-5|16|-|TRBJ1-2
CASSSRGTDGNYGYTF
>TRBV4-3|19|TRBD2|TRBJ2-2
CASSQYGTSGGFYTGELFF
>TRBV19|16|TRBD2|TRBJ2-7
CASSIRGLAVSYEQYF
>TRBV28|14|-|TRBJ2-1
CASRSPFGYNEQFF